The TCR beta chain under discussion was sequenced for a study of blood T cell repertoires in COVID-19. Turning to the study itself: The United States, Italy and Spain supplied acute and convalescent COVID-19 samples. T cells, B-cell-depleted T cells, or PBMCs supplied cDNA or gDNA.

Germline-derived CDR1 and CDR2 are MNHNS and SASEGT. This CDR3 is 16 amino acids long. Trimming cost V 4 bases and J 0 bases, with 13 bases left between them. In terms of age and location, participants ranged from roughly 18 to 90 years and lived in about 25 US areas. How the authors handled the data: Reference gene primer amplification gave nucleated cell count estimates. TCRdb's table, derived via immunoSEQ multiplex PCR, lists solely in-frame clones and lacks some. D and trimming come from the DNA, and the V and J calls and clone size come from that table. This repertoire shows some 190,000 clones, roughly 82% found once; its top ten account for about 6%.

The chain recombines TRBV6-1 with TRBJ1-3; weak D call: TRBD1 (5 bases). This clonotype was obtained from a man aged 35 to 55 with acute COVID-19. Material for sequencing was PBMCs or T cells enriched from blood (not recorded which). The CDR3 sequence is CASSADSRGSGNTIYF. Here the CDR3 DNA reads TGTGCCAGCAGTGCTGACAGTAGGGGCTCTGGAAACACCATATATTTT.